Below, one TCR beta chain is given with its context. Assay: immunoSEQ multiplex PCR; the TCRdb copy retains only in-frame clones and omits some. The sample lists 260,000 or so clones, around 82% seen once, with 4.5% to 6.5% in the top ten. Trimming took 11 bases from V and 3 from J, leaving 13 bases between them. Germline lookup yields CDR1 SEHNR and CDR2 FQNEAQ (reference sequence). This CDR3 is built from 13 residues. This sample is part of a study of blood T cell repertoires in COVID-19. Sequences were obtained from peripheral blood. The rearrangement joins TRBV7-9 to TRBJ2-2; TRBD2 might be the D (5 bases). The TCR sequence derives from a man older than 75 with acute or convalescent COVID-19. For the CDR3, the DNA is TGTGCCGGGGAGAAACGGCACACCGGGGAGCTGTTTTTT. Translated: CAGEKRHTGELFF.